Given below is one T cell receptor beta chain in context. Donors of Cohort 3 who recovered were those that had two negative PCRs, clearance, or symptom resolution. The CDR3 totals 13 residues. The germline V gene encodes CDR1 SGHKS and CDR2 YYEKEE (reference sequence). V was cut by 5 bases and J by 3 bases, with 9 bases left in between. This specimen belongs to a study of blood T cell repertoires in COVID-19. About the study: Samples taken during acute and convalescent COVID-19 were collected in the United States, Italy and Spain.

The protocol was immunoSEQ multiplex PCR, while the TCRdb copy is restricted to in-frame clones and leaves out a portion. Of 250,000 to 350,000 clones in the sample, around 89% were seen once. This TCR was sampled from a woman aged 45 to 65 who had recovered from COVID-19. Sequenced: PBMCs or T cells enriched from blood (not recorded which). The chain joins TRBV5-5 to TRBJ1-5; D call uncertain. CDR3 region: CASSAGLNQPQHF. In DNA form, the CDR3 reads TGTGCCAGCAGTGCGGGCCTCAATCAGCCCCAGCATTTT. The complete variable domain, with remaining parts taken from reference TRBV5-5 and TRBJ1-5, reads DAGVTQSPTHLIKTRGQQVTLRCSPISGHKSVSWYQQVLGQGPQFIFQYYEKEERGRGNFPDRFSARQFPNYSSELNVNALLLGDSALYLCASSAGLNQPQHFGDGTRLSIL.